This T cell receptor (beta chain) comes out of a study of T cell repertoires in cytomegalovirus infection. CDR3 length: 16 amino acids. Germline CDR1 and CDR2: SGHVS and FQNEAQ. Each CDR3 protein gets one entry after TCRdb re-called the reads with MiXCR. The table has about 680,000 distinct CDR3 sequences, approximately 24% seen once. Note on this clonotype: A much larger clone is a single base away; this may be a read error.

The sequence came from a human donor in good health (CMV status not recorded). Some clones in this sample may be carry-over from other donors' samples. The V and J genes are TRBV7-8 and TRBJ1-4, with D tentatively TRBD1 (5 bases). The material sequenced was CD8+ T cells from PBMCs. CDR3 region: CASSSLKGVANKKLFF. The CDR3 DNA follows: TGTGCCAGCAGCTCGTTAAAAGGGGTGGCTAATAAAAAACTGTTTTTT.